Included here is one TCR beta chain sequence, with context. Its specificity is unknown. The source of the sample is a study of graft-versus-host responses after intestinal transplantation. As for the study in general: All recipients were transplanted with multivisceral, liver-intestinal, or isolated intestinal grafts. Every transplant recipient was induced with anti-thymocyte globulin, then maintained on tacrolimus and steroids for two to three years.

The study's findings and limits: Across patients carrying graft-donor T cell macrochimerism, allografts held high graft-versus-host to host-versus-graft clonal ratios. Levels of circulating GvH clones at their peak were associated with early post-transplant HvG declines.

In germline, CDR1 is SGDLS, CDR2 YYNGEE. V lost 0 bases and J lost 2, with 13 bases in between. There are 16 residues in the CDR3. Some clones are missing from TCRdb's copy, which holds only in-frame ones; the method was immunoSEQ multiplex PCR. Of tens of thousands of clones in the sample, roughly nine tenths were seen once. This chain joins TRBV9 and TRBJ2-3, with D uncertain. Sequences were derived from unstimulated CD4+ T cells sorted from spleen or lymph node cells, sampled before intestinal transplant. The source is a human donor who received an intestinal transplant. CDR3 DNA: TGTGCCAGCAGCGTAGATAGCCTGGCGTACACAGATACGCAGTATTTT. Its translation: CASSVDSLAYTDTQYF.